Below, one T cell receptor beta chain is given with its context. This record comes from a study of CD4+ T cells in melanoma. The repertoire was sequenced with immunoSEQ multiplex PCR; TCRdb's copy has only in-frame clones and lacks some. The data contain 9,900 or so clones, 69% of them singletons. Germline V lookup: CDR1 MNHEY, CDR2 SVGAGI. The CDR3 totals 13 residues. Trimming removed 5 bases from V and 3 bases from J, with 11 bases in between. The sequence was collected from a human donor with melanoma. Source material: peripheral blood. The genes are TRBV6-5 and TRBJ2-7; D remains unclear. The CDR3 sequence: CASSPHRVYEQYF. The CDR3 coding sequence is TGTGCCAGCAGTCCTCATAGGGTCTACGAGCAGTACTTC.